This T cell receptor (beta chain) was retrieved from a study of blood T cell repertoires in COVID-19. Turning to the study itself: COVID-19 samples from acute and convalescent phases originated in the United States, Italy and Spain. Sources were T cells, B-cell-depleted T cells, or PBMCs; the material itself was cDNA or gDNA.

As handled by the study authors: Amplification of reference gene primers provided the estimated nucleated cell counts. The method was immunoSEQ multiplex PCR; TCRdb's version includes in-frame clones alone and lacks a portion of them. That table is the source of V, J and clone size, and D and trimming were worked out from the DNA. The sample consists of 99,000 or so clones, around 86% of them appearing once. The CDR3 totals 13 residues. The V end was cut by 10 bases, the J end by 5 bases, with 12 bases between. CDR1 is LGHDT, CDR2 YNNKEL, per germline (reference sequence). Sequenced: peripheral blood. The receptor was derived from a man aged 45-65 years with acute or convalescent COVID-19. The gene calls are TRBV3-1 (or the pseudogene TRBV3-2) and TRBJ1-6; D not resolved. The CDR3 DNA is TGTGCCACCTCTCGGGGAAATAATTCACCCCTCCACTTT. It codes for CATSRGNNSPLHF.